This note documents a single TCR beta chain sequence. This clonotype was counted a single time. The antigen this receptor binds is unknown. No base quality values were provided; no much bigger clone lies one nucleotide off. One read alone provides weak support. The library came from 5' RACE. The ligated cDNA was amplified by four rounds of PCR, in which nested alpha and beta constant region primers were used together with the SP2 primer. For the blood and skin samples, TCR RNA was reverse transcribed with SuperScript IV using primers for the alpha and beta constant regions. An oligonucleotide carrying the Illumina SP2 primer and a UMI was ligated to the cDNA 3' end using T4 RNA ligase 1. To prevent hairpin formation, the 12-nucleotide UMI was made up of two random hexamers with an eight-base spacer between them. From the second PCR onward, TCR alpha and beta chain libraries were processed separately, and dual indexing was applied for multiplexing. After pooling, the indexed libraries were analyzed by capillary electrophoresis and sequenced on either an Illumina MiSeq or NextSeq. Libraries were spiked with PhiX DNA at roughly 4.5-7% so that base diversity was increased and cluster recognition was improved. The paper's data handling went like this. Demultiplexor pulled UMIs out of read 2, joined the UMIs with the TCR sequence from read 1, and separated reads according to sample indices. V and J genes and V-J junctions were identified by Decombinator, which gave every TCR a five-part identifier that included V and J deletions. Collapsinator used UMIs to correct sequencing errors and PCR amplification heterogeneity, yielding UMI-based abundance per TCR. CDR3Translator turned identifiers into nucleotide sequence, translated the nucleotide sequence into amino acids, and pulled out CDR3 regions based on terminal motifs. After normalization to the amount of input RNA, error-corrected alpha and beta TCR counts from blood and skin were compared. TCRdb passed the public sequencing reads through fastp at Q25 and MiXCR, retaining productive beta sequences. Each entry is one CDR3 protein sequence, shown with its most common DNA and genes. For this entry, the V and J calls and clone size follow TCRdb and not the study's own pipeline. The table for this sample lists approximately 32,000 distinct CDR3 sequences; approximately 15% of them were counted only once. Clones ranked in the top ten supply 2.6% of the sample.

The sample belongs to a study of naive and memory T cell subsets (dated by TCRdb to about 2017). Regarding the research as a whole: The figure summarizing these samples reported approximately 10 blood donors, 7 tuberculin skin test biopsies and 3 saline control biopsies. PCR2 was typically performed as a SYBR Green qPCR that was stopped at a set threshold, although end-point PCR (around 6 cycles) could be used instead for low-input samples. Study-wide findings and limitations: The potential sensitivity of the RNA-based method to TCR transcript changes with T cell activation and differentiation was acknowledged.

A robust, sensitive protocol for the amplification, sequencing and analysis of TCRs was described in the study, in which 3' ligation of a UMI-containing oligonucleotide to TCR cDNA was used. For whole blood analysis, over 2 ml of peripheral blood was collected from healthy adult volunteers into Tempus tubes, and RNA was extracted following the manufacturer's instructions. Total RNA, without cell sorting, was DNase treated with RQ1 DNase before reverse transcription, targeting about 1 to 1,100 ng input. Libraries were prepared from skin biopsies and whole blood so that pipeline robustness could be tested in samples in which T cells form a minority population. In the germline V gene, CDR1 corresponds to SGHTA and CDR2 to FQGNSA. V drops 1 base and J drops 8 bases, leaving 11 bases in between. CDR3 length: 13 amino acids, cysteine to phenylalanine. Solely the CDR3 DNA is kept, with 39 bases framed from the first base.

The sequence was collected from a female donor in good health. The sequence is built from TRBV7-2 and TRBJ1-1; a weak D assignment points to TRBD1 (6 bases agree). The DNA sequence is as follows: TGTGCCAGCAGCTTAGATAGGACAGACGAAGCTTTCTTT. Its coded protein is CASSLDRTDEAFF.